This is a list of T cell receptor beta chains from one sample in a study of radiotherapy plus CTLA-4 blockade in lung cancer. Clones were sequenced by immunoSEQ multiplex PCR, and TCRdb holds only the in-frame ones, with some missing. The sample consists of about 87,000 clones, around 87% of them appearing once. Sequencing was performed on peripheral blood, taken from a patient treated with radiotherapy plus ipilimumab. The receptors here all came from a human donor with non-small cell lung cancer that progressed on radiotherapy plus ipilimumab. Each CDR3 is given with its conserved first and last residue.

v_call: TRBV5-1; j_call: TRBJ2-2; cdr3_aa: CASSLWGTGELFF
v_call: TRBV28; j_call: TRBJ1-4; cdr3_aa: CASSPPIKTGKLFF
v_call: TRBV7-2; j_call: TRBJ1-5; cdr3_aa: CASSSDSFSNQPQHF
v_call: TRBV5-1; j_call: TRBJ1-1; cdr3_aa: CASSWAPGTNTEAFF
v_call: TRBV6-1; j_call: TRBJ1-5; cdr3_aa: CASKTGNQPQHF
v_call: TRBV5-1; j_call: TRBJ2-2; cdr3_aa: CASSSGANTGELFF
v_call: TRBV18; j_call: TRBJ2-7; cdr3_aa: CASSDRGSYEQYF
v_call: TRBV27; j_call: TRBJ1-1; cdr3_aa: CASRLTGETEAFF
v_call: TRBV18; j_call: TRBJ2-7; cdr3_aa: CASSPRTTQRGLEQYF
v_call: TRBV30; j_call: TRBJ2-7; cdr3_aa: CAWSFVGTSGSPSIYEQYF
v_call: TRBV7-2; j_call: TRBJ1-6; cdr3_aa: CASSLGTSSPLHF
v_call: TRBV6-5; j_call: TRBJ1-6; cdr3_aa: CASSYSNSPLHF
v_call: TRBV9; j_call: TRBJ1-1; cdr3_aa: CASSVGMNTEAFF
v_call: TRBV10-3; j_call: TRBJ2-7; cdr3_aa: CAIRDNSYEQYF
v_call: TRBV6-5; j_call: TRBJ2-1; cdr3_aa: CASTRSGGAYNEQFF
v_call: TRBV4-2; j_call: TRBJ1-5; cdr3_aa: CASSQAGQGINQPQHF
v_call: TRBV4-2; j_call: TRBJ1-2; cdr3_aa: CASSQGATTVYGYTF
v_call: TRBV7-2; j_call: TRBJ1-2; cdr3_aa: CASSPQTATHGYTF
v_call: TRBV18; j_call: TRBJ2-7; cdr3_aa: CASSSGDWEYEQYF
v_call: TRBV7-7; j_call: TRBJ2-5; cdr3_aa: CASSSGRGYQETQYF
v_call: TRBV25-1; j_call: TRBJ2-3; cdr3_aa: CASSLQRGNTDTQYF
v_call: TRBV7-9; j_call: TRBJ2-5; cdr3_aa: CASSFAGAGETQYF
v_call: TRBV6-1; j_call: TRBJ1-1; cdr3_aa: CASSERGRSTEAFF